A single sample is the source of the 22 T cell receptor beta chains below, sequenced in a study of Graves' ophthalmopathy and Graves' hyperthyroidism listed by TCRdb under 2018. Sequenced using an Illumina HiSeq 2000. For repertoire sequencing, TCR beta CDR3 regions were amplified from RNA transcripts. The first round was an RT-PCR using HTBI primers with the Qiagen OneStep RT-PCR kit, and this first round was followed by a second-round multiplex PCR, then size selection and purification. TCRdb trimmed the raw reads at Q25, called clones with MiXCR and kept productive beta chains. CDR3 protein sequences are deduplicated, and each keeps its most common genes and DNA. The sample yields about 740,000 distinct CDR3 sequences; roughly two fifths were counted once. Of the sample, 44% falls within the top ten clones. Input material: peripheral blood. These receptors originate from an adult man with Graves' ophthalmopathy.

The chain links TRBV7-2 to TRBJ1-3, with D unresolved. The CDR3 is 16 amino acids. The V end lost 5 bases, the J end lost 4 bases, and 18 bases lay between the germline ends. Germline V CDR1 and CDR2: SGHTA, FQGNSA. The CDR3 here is CASSQDIGSRGNTIYF. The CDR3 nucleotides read TGTGCCAGCAGCCAAGATATTGGGAGCCGCGGAAACACCATATATTTT. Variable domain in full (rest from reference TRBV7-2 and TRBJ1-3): GAGVSQSPSNKVTEKGKDVELRCDPISGHTALYWYRQSLGQGLEFLIYFQGNSAPDKSGLPSDRFSAERTGGSVSTLTIQRTQQEDSAVYLCASSQDIGSRGNTIYFGEGSWLTVV.

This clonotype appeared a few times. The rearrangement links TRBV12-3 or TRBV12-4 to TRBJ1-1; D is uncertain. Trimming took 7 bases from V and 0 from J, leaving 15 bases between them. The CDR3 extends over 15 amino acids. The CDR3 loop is CASTVGFLMNTEAFF. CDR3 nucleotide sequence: TGTGCCAGCACCGTGGGGTTCTTAATGAACACTGAAGCTTTCTTT.

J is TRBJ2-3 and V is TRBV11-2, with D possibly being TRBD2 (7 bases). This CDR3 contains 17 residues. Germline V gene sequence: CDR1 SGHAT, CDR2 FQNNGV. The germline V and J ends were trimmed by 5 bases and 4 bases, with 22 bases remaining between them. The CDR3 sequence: CASSPNPVGGRSDTQYF. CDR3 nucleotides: TGTGCCAGCAGCCCAAACCCGGTGGGGGGGCGATCAGATACGCAGTATTTT.

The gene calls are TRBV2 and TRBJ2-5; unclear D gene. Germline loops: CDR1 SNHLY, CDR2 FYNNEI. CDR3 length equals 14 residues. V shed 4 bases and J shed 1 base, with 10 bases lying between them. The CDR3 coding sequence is TGTGCCAGCAGTGCTCGTTACGTCCAAGAGACCCAGTACTTC. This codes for CASSARYVQETQYF.

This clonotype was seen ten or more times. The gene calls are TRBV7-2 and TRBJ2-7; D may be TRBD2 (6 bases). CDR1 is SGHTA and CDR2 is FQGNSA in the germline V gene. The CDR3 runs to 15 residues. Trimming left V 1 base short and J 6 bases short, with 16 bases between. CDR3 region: CASSLDSTRVREQYF. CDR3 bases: TGTGCCAGCAGCTTAGACTCGACTAGAGTGCGCGAGCAGTACTTC.

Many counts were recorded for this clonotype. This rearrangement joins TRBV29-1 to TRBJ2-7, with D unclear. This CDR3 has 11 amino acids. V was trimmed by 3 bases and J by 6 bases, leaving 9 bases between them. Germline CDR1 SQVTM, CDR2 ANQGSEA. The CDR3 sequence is CSVESFAEQYF. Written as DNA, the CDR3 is TGCAGCGTTGAGTCGTTCGCCGAGCAGTACTTC.

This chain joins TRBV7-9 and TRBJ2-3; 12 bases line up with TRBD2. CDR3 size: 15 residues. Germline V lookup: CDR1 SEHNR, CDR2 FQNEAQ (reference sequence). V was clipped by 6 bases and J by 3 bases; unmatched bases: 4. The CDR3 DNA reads TGTGCCAGCAGTTTGACTAGCGGGAGAACAGATACGCAGTATTTT. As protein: CASSLTSGRTDTQYF.

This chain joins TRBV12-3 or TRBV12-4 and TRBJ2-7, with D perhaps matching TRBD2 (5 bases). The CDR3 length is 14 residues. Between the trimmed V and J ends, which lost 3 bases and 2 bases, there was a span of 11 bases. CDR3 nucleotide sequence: TGTGCCAGCAGTTTTCGGGAACTCACCTACGAGCAGTACTTC. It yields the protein CASSFRELTYEQYF.

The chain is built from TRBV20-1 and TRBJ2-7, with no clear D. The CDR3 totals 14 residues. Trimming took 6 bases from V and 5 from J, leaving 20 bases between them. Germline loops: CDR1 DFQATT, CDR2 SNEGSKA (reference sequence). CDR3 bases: TGCAGTGCCCACCTACGCTACAGAGTCGACGAGCAGTACTTC. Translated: CSAHLRYRVDEQYF.

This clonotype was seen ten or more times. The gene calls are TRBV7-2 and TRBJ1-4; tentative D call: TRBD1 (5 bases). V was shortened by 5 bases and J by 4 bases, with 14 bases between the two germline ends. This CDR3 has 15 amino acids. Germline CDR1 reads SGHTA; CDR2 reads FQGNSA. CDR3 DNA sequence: TGTGCCAGCAGCACGTCCGGGACCCGTAATGAAAAACTGTTTTTT. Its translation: CASSTSGTRNEKLFF.

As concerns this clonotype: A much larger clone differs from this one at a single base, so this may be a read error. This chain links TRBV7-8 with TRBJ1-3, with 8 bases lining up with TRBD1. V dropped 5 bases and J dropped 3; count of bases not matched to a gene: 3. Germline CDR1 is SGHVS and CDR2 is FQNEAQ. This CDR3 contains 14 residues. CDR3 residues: CASSNRGVGNTIYF. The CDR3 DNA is TGTGCCAGCAGCAACAGGGGGGTTGGAAACACCATATATTTT.

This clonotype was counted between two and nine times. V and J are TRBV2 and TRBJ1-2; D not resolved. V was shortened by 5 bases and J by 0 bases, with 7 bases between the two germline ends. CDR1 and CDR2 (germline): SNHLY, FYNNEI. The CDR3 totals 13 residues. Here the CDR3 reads CASSSDTNYGYTF. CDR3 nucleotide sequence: TGTGCCAGCAGTTCCGATACTAACTATGGCTACACCTTC.

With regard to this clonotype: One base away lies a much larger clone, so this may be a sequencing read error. CDR3 nucleotide sequence: TGTGCCAGCAGCTTAAACGACTTCCGGCCCCAGCATTTT. It translates to CASSLNDFRPQHF. The rearrangement links TRBV7-9 to TRBJ1-5, with D unresolved. The CDR3 sequence is 13 residues long. Germline loops: CDR1 SEHNR, CDR2 FQNEAQ (reference sequence). The germline V and J ends were trimmed by 2 bases and 9 bases, with 11 bases remaining between them. The variable domain in full, completed from reference TRBV7-9 and TRBJ1-5, reads DTGVSQNPRHKITKRGQNVTFRCDPISEHNRLYWYRQTLGQGPEFLTYFQNEAQLEKSRLLSDRFSAERPKGSFSTLEIQRTEQGDSAMYLCASSLNDFRPQHFGDGTRLSIL.

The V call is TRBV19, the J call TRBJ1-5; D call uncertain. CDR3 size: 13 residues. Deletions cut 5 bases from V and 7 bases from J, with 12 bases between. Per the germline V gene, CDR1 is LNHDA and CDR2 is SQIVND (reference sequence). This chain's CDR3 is CASSSRVRQPQHF. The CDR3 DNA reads TGTGCCAGTAGTTCCAGAGTCAGACAGCCCCAGCATTTT.

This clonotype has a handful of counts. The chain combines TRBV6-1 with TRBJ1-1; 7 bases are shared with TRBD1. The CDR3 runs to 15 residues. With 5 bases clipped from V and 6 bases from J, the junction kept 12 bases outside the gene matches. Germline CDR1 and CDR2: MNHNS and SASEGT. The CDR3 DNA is TGTGCCAGCAGTTATCCCACAGGGGTAGGGCCTGAAGCTTTCTTT. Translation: CASSYPTGVGPEAFF.

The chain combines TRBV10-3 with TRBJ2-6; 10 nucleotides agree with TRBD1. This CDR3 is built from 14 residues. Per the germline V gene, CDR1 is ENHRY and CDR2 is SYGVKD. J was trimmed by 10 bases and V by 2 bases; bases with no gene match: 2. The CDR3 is CAISERTGGNVLTF. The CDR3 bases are TGTGCCATCAGTGAGAGGACAGGGGGTAACGTCCTGACTTTC.

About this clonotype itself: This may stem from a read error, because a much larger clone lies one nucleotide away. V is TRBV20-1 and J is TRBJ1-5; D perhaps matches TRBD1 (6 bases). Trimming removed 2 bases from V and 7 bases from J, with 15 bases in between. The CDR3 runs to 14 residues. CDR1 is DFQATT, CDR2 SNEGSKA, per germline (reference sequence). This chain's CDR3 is CSARRGTDDQPQHF. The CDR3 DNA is TGCAGTGCTAGAAGGGGGACGGATGACCAGCCCCAGCATTTT.

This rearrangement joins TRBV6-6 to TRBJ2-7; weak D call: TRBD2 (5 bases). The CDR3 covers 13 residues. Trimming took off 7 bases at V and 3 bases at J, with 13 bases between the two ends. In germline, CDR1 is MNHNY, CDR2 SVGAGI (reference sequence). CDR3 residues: CASNYGRDYEQYF. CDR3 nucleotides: TGTGCCAGCAACTACGGACGGGACTACGAGCAGTACTTC.

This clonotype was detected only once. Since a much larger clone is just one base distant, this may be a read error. CDR3 amino acids: CANSVLRGQNQPQHF. CDR3 nucleotides: TGTGCCAACAGTGTCTTGAGGGGGCAGAATCAGCCCCAGCATTTT. This chain uses TRBV2 with TRBJ1-5; 7 nucleotides line up with TRBD1. There are 15 residues in the CDR3. CDR1 and CDR2 (germline): SNHLY, FYNNEI.

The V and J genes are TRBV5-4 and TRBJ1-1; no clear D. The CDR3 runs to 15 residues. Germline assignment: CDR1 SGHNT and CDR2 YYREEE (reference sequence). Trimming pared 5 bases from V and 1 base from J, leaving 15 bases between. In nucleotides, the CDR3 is TGTGCCAGCAGTCCCCGGACCAGCCCGAACACTGAAGCTTTCTTT. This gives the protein CASSPRTSPNTEAFF.

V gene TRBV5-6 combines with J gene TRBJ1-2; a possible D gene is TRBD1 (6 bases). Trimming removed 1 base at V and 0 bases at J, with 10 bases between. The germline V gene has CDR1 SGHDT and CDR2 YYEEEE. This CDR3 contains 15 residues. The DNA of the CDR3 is TGTGCCAGCAGCTTGCAGGGGCCCACTAACTATGGCTACACCTTC. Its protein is CASSLQGPTNYGYTF.

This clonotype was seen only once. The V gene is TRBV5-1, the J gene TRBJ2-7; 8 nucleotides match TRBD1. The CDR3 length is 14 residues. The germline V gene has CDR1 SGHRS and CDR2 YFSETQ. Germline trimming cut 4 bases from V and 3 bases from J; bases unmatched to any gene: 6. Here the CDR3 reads CASSGTGGGYEQYF. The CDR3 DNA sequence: TGCGCCAGCAGCGGCACAGGGGGAGGCTACGAGCAGTACTTC.